Each of the 14 T cell receptor beta chains below was sequenced from the same sample in a study of blood T cell repertoires in COVID-19. Produced via immunoSEQ multiplex PCR; TCRdb's table is partial and in-frame only. The data show almost 85,000 clones, more than 70% seen once. The specimen sequenced was peripheral blood. Source of these receptors: a man older than 75 with active or convalescent COVID-19.

This clone was detected a few times. CDR3 coding DNA: TGTGCCAGCAGTTTATCCCTTTGGACAGCAAATAATTCACCCCTCCACTTT. Its translation: CASSLSLWTANNSPLHF. The V gene is TRBV27, the J gene TRBJ1-6; possibly TRBD1 for D (6 bases). The CDR3 runs to 17 residues. V was shortened by 0 bases and J by 5 bases, with 14 bases between the two germline ends. Germline V CDR1 and CDR2: MNHEY, SMNVEV (reference sequence).

The chain couples TRBV4-3 to TRBJ2-1; D is possibly TRBD2 (6 bases). The CDR3 has 15 amino acids. CDR1 LGHNA and CDR2 YSLEER come from the germline V gene. V dropped 0 bases and J dropped 3 bases, with 9 bases sitting between them. The CDR3 here is CASSQDRGLYNEQFF. For the CDR3, the DNA is TGCGCCAGCAGCCAAGATAGGGGACTCTACAATGAGCAGTTCTTC.

The CDR3 DNA reads TGTGCCAGCAGCCATGTGACTAGTTCGGAGACCCAGTACTTC. It yields the protein CASSHVTSSETQYF. The J gene is TRBJ2-5, the V gene TRBV14, with D possibly being TRBD2 (6 bases). Trimming cost V 3 bases and J 5 bases, with 13 bases left between them. The CDR3 totals 14 residues. CDR1 and CDR2 from the germline V gene are SGHDN and FVKESK.

This sequence joins TRBV5-1 and TRBJ2-7; 9 bases fit TRBD1. Unmatched junction bases numbered 3, after V lost 0 bases and J lost 5 bases. There are 14 residues in the CDR3. The germline gives CDR1 SGHRS, CDR2 YFSETQ. CDR3 region: CASSLGTGAHEQYF. CDR3 in DNA: TGCGCCAGCAGCTTGGGGACAGGGGCCCACGAGCAGTACTTC.

This clone was counted a few times. This sequence joins TRBV2 and TRBJ1-3, with D hard to call. The V end lost 6 bases, the J end lost 4 bases, and 7 bases lay between the germline ends. The CDR3 extends over 12 amino acids. The germline CDR1 and CDR2 sequences are SNHLY and FYNNEI. The CDR3 DNA sequence: TGTGCCAGCAGGCCACAGGGAAACACCATATATTTT. This translates into CASRPQGNTIYF.

The rearrangement joins TRBV29-1 to TRBJ2-7, with TRBD1 matching 7 bases. Looked up from germline, CDR1 is SQVTM and CDR2 is ANQGSEA. J gave up 1 base and V 7 bases, and 7 bases lay outside the gene matches. This CDR3 is built from 13 residues. In nucleotides, the CDR3 is TGCAGCGCCGCCGGGACAGCTTCCTACGAGCAGTACTTC. Amino acids: CSAAGTASYEQYF.

This clone was observed once. The rearrangement joins TRBV4-2 to TRBJ2-3, with D hard to call. The CDR3 runs to 13 residues. The germline V gene encodes CDR1 LGHNA and CDR2 YNFKEQ. Trimming stripped 0 bases from V and 6 bases from J, with 7 bases between. The CDR3 DNA reads as TGTGCCAGCAGCCAAGATAACGGGGATACGCAGTATTTT. Its translation is CASSQDNGDTQYF.

The chain combines TRBV18 with TRBJ1-5; D is uncertain. Trimming pared 5 bases from V and 3 bases from J, leaving 11 bases between. Germline values: CDR1 KGHSH, CDR2 LQKENI. CDR3 length equals 14 residues. CDR3 DNA: TGTGCCAGCTCATCTTCTCAGGACAATCAGCCCCAGCATTTT. Translation gives CASSSSQDNQPQHF.

The rearrangement links TRBV6-5 to TRBJ2-3; 8 bases are shared with TRBD2. V was pared by 2 bases and J by 2 bases, with 3 bases of the junction left unmatched. CDR3 length: 15 residues. Germline CDR1 and CDR2: MNHEY and SVGAGI. This CDR3 is CASSYAGGDTDTQYF. CDR3 DNA sequence: TGTGCCAGCAGTTACGCCGGGGGGGACACAGATACGCAGTATTTT.

The rearrangement uses TRBV7-8 and TRBJ1-5, with D hard to call. Germline assignment: CDR1 SGHVS and CDR2 FQNEAQ. CDR3 length equals 15 residues. Trimming removed 2 bases at V and 2 bases at J, with 10 bases between. In DNA, the CDR3 is TGTGCCAGCAGCTTACTCCGTCGGGGCAATCAGCCCCAGCATTTT. Protein: CASSLLRRGNQPQHF.

The V call is TRBV6-2 or TRBV6-3, the J call TRBJ2-1, with 12 positions matching TRBD2. Germline V lookup: CDR1 MNHEY, CDR2 SVGEGT. The ends lost 4 bases at V and 6 bases at J; junction bases unmatched: 4. The CDR3 consists of 15 residues. The CDR3 loop reads CASSSLAGGGNEQFF. Here the CDR3 DNA reads TGTGCCAGCAGTTCCCTAGCGGGAGGGGGCAATGAGCAGTTCTTC.

This chain uses TRBV19 with TRBJ1-1; possibly TRBD1 for D (6 bases). Trimming took 3 bases from V and 5 from J, leaving 13 bases between them. The CDR3 sequence is 14 residues long. Germline V gene lookup returns CDR1 LNHDA and CDR2 SQIVND (reference sequence). The chain's CDR3 is CASSILGARTEAFF. CDR3 bases: TGTGCCAGTAGTATTCTGGGGGCGAGGACTGAAGCTTTCTTT.

This clone occurred once. The chain uses TRBV28 and TRBJ2-7, with D possibly being TRBD2 (6 bases). V was pared by 9 bases and J by 3 bases, with 15 bases between. Looked up from germline, CDR1 is MDHEN and CDR2 is SYDVKM. The CDR3 has 13 amino acids. CDR3 sequence reads: CASTFWGLYEQYF. DNA for the CDR3: TGTGCCAGTACTTTTTGGGGACTCTACGAGCAGTACTTC.

The chain recombines TRBV30 with TRBJ1-3; D remains unclear. This CDR3 is built from 15 residues. Germline V gene lookup returns CDR1 GTSNPN and CDR2 SVGIG (reference sequence). V lost 3 bases to trimming and J lost 2 bases, with 14 bases between them. The CDR3 DNA reads TGTGCCTGGAGCGAGAACTGGGGAGCTGGAAACACCATATATTTT. This gives the protein CAWSENWGAGNTIYF.